These 4 T cell receptor beta chains came from one sample sequenced in a study of identical twins. Via MiXCR, TCRdb re-called the 5' RACE reads, giving one row per CDR3 protein. The profile shows hundreds of thousands of distinct CDR3 sequences, 20% to 30% of them singletons. These same records also appear under a second study, on T cells expressing NK-cell markers.

The sequencing sample was made of CD4+ T cells sorted from blood. The receptors originated from a young woman in good health.

This clonotype was observed a handful of times. This chain joins TRBV6-1 and TRBJ1-2, with 11 bases fitting TRBD1. The J segment lost 4 bases and the V segment lost 5 bases, leaving 9 bases of the junction unmatched. This CDR3 spans 16 amino acids. Germline V gene data show CDR1 as MNHNS and CDR2 as SASEGT. The DNA for the CDR3 is TGTGCCAGCAGTCCGAGGAGGACAGGGGGCGGCTATGGCTACACCTTC. It specifies CASSPRRTGGGYGYTF.

The chain recombines TRBV5-1 with TRBJ2-1; no reliable D call. V dropped 0 bases and J dropped 4 bases, with 5 bases sitting between them. Germline V gene data show CDR1 as SGHRS and CDR2 as YFSETQ. CDR3 size: 13 residues. The CDR3 sequence is CASSLVQYNEQFF. CDR3 DNA sequence: TGCGCCAGCAGCTTGGTTCAGTACAATGAGCAGTTCTTC.

Only a few counts were recorded for this clonotype. The chain is built from TRBV15 and TRBJ2-1; 11 bases align to TRBD2. The V segment lost 3 bases and the J segment 5 bases; nucleotides outside the gene matches: 3. The CDR3 spans 15 residues. CDR1 and CDR2 from the germline V gene are LNHNV and YYDKDF (reference sequence). This CDR3 reads CATSSGTSGNNEQFF. The CDR3 DNA sequence: TGTGCCACCAGCAGCGGGACTAGCGGCAACAATGAGCAGTTCTTC.

J is TRBJ2-1 and V is TRBV4-3, with D possibly being TRBD2 (5 bases). The CDR3 extends over 11 amino acids. Germline loops: CDR1 LGHNA, CDR2 YSLEER. Trimming removed 7 bases from V and 8 bases from J, with 9 bases in between. The CDR3 nucleotides read TGCGCCAGCATGCAGGACTATGAGCAGTTCTTC. Encoded protein: CASMQDYEQFF.